This T cell receptor (beta chain) was found in a study of T cell repertoires in cytomegalovirus infection. TCRdb recomputed calls from the reads with MiXCR, one row per CDR3 protein. The table records some 600,000 distinct CDR3 sequences, more than 20% of them present only once. The clonotype comes from a human donor in good health (CMV status not recorded). Some clones in this sample may be carry-over from other donors' samples. The source material was CD8+ T cells from PBMCs.

CDR3 in DNA: TGTGCCAGCACCATAGGACAGGGGTCTCAGTATTTT. This gives the protein CASTIGQGSQYF. The chain has TRBV12-3 or TRBV12-4 and TRBJ2-3; 9 nucleotides match TRBD1. The CDR3 loop spans 12 amino acids. Losses at the gene ends were 7 bases for V and 12 bases for J; bases not matched to a gene: 8.